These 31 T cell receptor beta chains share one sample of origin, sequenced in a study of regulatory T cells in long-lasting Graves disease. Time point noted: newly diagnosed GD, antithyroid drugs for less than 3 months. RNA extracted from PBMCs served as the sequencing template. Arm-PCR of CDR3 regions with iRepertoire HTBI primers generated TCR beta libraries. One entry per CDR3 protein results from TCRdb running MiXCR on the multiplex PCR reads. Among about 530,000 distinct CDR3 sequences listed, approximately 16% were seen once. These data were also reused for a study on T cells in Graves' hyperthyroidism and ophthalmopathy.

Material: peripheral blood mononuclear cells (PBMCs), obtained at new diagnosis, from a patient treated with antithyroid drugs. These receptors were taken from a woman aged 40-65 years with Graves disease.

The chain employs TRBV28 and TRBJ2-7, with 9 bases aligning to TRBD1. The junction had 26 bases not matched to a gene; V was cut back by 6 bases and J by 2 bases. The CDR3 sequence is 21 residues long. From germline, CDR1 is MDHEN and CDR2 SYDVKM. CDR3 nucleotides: TGTGCCAGCAGCTTGGTCCTCGTACAGGGGGCGCGACTAGCTGACGCCTACGAGCAGTACTTC. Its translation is CASSLVLVQGARLADAYEQYF.

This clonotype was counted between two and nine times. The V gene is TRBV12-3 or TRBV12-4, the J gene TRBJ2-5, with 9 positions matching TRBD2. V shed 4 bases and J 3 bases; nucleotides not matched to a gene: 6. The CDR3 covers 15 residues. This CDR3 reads CASSWLAGAEETQYF. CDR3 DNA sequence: TGTGCCAGCAGTTGGTTAGCGGGGGCGGAAGAGACCCAGTACTTC.

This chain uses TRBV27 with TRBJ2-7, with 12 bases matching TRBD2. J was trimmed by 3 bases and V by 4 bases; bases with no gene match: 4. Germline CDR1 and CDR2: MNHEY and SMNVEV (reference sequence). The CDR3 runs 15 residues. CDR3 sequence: CASSSLTSGGYEQYF. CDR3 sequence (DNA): TGTGCCAGCAGTTCCCTGACTAGCGGGGGCTACGAGCAGTACTTC.

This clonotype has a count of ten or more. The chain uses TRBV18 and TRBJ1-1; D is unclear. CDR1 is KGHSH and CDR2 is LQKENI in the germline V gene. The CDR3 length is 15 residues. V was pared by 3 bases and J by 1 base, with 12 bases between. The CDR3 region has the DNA TGTGCCAGCTCACCTCTGATGAACAGGAACACTGAAGCTTTCTTT. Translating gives CASSPLMNRNTEAFF.

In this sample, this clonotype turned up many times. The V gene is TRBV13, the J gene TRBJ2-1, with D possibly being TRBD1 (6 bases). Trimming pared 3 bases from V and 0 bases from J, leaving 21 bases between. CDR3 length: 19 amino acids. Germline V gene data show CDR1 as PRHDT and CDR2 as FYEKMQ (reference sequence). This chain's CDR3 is CASSFARGRSSSSYNEQFF. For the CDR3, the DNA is TGTGCCAGCAGCTTCGCCAGGGGACGCTCCTCTAGCTCCTACAATGAGCAGTTCTTC.

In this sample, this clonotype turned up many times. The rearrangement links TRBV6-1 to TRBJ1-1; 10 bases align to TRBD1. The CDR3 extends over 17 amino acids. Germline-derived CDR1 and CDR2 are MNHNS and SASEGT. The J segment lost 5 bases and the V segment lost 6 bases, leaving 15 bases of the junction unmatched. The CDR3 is CASRTNRDRGFGTEAFF. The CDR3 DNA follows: TGTGCCAGCAGAACGAACCGGGACAGGGGCTTCGGAACTGAAGCTTTCTTT.

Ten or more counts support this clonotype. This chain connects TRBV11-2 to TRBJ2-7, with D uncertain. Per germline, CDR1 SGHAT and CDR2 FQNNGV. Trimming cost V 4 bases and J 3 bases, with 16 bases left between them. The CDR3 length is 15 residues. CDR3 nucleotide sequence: TGTGCCAGCAGCTCAACCAGAGGCCCAAGCTACGAGCAGTACTTC. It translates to CASSSTRGPSYEQYF.

In DNA, the CDR3 is TGCGCCAGCAGTGGGAGGGGGTTTAGTGATCAGCCCCAGCATTTT. Translating gives CASSGRGFSDQPQHF. The chain uses TRBV10-2 and TRBJ1-5, with TRBD1 as a possible D gene (6 bases). The V gene's germline CDR1 is WSHSY and CDR2 SAAADI. This CDR3 has 15 residues. V gave up 4 bases and J gave up 5 bases, with 15 bases separating them.

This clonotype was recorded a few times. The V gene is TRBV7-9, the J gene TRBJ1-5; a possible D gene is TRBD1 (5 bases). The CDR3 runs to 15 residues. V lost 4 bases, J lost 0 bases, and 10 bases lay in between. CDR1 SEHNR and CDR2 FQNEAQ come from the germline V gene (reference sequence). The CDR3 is CASSWHGGSNQPQHF. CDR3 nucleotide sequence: TGTGCCAGCAGCTGGCATGGGGGTAGCAATCAGCCCCAGCATTTT. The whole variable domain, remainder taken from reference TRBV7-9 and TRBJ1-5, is DTGVSQNPRHKITKRGQNVTFRCDPISEHNRLYWYRQTLGQGPEFLTYFQNEAQLEKSRLLSDRFSAERPKGSFSTLEIQRTEQGDSAMYLCASSWHGGSNQPQHFGDGTRLSIL.

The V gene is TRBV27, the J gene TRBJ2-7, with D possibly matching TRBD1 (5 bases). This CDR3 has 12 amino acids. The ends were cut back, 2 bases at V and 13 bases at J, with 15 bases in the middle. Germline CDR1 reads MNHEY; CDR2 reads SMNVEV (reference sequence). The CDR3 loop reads CASSLAGRIPYF. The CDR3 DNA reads TGTGCCAGCAGTTTAGCAGGGCGGATCCCTTACTTC.

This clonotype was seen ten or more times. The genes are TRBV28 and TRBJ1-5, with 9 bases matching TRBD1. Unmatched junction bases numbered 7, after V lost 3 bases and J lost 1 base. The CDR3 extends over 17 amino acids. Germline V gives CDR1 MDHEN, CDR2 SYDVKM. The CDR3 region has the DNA TGTGCCAGCAGTTTCCACAGGGGGCTAGGAAGCAATCAGCCCCAGCATTTT. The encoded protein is CASSFHRGLGSNQPQHF.

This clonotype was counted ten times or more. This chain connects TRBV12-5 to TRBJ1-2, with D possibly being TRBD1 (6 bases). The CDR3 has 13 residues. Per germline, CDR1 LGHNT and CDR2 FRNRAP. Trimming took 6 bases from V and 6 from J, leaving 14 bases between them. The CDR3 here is CASGPGTTDGYTF. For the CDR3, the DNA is TGTGCTAGTGGCCCTGGGACAACCGATGGCTACACCTTC. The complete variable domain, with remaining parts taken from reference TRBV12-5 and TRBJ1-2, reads DARVTQTPRHKVTEMGQEVTMRCQPILGHNTVFWYRQTMMQGLELLAYFRNRAPLDDSGMPKDRFSAEMPDATLATLKIQPSEPRDSAVYFCASGPGTTDGYTFGSGTRLTVV.

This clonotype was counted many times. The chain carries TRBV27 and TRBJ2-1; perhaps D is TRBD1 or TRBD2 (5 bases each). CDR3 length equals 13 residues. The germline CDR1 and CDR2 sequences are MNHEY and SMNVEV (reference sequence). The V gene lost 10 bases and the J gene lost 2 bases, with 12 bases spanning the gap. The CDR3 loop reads CAITSGPYNEQFF. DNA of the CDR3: TGTGCCATCACGTCGGGGCCCTACAATGAGCAGTTCTTC.

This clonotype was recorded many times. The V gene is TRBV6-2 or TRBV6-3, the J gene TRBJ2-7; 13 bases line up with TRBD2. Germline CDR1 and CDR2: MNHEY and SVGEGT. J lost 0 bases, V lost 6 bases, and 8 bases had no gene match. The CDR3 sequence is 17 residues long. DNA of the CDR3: TGTGCCAGCAGGATGACTAGCGGGGGGCCCCACTCCTACGAGCAGTACTTC. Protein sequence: CASRMTSGGPHSYEQYF.

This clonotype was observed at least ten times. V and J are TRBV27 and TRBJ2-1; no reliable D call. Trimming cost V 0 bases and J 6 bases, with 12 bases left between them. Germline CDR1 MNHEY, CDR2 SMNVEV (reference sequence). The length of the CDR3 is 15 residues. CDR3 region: CASSLSPARVNEQFF. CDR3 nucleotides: TGTGCCAGCAGTTTATCACCCGCAAGGGTCAATGAGCAGTTCTTC.

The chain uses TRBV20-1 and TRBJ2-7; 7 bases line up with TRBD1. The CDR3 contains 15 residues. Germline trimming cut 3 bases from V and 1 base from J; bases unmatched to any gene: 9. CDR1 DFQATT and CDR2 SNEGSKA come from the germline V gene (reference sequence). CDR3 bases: TGCAGTGCTAGTGGACAGGCCTTTGGTTCCTACGAGCAGTACTTC. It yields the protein CSASGQAFGSYEQYF.

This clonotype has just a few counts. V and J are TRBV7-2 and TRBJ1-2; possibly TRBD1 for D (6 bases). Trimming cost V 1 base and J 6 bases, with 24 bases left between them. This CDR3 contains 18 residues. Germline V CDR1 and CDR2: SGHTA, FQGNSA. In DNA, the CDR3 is TGTGCCAGCAGCTTAGGAGCTGGGGCAGGGGCCCTTTTAAATGGCTACACCTTC. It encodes CASSLGAGAGALLNGYTF.

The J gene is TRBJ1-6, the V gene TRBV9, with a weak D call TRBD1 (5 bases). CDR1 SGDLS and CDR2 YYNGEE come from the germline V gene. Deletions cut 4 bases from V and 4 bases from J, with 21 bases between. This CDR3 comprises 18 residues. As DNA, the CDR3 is TGTGCCAGCAGCCCCGAGGGGAGGGAGAGGAGTTATAATTCACCCCTCCACTTT. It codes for CASSPEGRERSYNSPLHF.

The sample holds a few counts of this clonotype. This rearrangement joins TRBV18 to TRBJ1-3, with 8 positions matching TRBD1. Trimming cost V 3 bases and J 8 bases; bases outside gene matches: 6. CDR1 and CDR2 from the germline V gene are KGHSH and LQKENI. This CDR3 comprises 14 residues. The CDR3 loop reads CASSPDTGGDTIYF. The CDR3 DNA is TGTGCCAGCTCACCGGATACAGGGGGGGACACCATATATTTT.

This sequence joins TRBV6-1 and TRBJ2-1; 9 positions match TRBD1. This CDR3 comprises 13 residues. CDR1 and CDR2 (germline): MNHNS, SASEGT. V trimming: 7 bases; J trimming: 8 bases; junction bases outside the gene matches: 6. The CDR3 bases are TGTGCCAGCAACAAACAGGGGGCGCATGAGCAGTTCTTC. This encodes CASNKQGAHEQFF.

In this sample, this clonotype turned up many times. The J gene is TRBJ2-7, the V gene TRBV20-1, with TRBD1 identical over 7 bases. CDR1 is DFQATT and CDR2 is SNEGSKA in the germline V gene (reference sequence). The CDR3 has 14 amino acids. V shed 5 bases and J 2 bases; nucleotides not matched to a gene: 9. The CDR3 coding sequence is TGCAGTGCTCCCGACAGGGATTGGCCCTACGAGCAGTACTTC. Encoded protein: CSAPDRDWPYEQYF.

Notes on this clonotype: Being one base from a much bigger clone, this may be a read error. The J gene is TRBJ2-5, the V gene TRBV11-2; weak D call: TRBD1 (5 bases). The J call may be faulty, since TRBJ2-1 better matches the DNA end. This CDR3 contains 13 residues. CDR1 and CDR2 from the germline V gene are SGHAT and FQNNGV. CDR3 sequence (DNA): TGTGCCGGCAGCAAGCAGGGTTATCATGAGCAGTTCTTC. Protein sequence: CAGSKQGYHEQFF.

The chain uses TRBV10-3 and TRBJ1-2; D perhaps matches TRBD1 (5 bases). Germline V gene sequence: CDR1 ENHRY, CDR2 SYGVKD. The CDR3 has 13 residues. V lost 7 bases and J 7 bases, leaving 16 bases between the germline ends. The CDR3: CAITDINGSGYTF. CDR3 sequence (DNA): TGTGCCATCACGGACATAAACGGGTCTGGCTACACCTTC.

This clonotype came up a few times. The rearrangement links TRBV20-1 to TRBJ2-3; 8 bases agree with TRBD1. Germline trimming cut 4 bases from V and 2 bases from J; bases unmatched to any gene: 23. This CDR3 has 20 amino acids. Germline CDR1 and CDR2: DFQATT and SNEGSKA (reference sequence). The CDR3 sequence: CSATPTRDRGRRTNTDTQYF. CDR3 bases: TGCAGTGCTACCCCCACTCGAGACAGGGGACGAAGAACCAACACAGATACGCAGTATTTT.

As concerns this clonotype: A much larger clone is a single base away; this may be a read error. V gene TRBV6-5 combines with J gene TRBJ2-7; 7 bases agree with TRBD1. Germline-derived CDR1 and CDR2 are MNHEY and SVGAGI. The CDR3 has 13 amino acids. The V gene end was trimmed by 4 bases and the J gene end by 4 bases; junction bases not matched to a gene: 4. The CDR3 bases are TGTGCCAGCAGTTTTGGGACAGAGTACGAGCAGTACTTC. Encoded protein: CASSFGTEYEQYF.

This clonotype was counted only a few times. CDR3 sequence: CATGTDTQYF. The DNA of the CDR3 is TGTGCCACCGGCACAGATACGCAGTATTTT. The V and J genes are TRBV24-1 and TRBJ2-3; D call uncertain. The germline CDR1 and CDR2 sequences are KGHDR and SFDVKD. The length of the CDR3 is 10 residues. V gave up 9 bases and J gave up 1 base, with 1 base separating them.

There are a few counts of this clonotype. CDR3 nucleotides: TGCGCCAGCAGCTTGCGAAGGGACAGGGAGCGGATCAATCAGCCCCAGCATTTT. Residues: CASSLRRDRERINQPQHF. The gene calls are TRBV5-1 and TRBJ1-5; 9 bases are a match to TRBD1. With V trimmed by 1 base and J by 3 bases, 11 bases remained unmatched. The germline V gene has CDR1 SGHRS and CDR2 YFSETQ. CDR3 length: 18 amino acids.

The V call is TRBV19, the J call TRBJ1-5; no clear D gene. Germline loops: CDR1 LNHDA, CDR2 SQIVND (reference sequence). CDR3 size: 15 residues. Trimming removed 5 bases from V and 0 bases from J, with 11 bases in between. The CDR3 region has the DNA TGTGCCAGTAGTCCTGAAGGGAATAGCAATCAGCCCCAGCATTTT. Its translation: CASSPEGNSNQPQHF. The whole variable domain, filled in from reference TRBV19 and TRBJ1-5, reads DGGITQSPKYLFRKEGQNVTLSCEQNLNHDAMYWYRQDPGQGLRLIYYSQIVNDFQKGDIAEGYSVSREKKESFPLTVTSAQKNPTAFYLCASSPEGNSNQPQHFGDGTRLSIL.

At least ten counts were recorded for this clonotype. CDR3 coding DNA: TGCAGTGGCACGGACAGGACCAGCTCCTACGAGCAGTACTTC. It specifies CSGTDRTSSYEQYF. V is TRBV20-1 and J is TRBJ2-7; 7 bases fit TRBD1. The CDR3 extends over 14 amino acids. Germline CDR1 and CDR2: DFQATT and SNEGSKA (reference sequence). Trimming cost V 7 bases and J 0 bases; bases outside gene matches: 9.

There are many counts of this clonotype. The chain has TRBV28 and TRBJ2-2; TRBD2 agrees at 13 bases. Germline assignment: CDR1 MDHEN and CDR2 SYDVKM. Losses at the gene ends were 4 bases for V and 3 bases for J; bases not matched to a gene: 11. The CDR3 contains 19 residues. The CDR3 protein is CASSSPMTSGGHYTGELFF. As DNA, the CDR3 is TGTGCCAGCAGTTCCCCCATGACTAGCGGGGGGCACTACACCGGGGAGCTGTTTTTT.

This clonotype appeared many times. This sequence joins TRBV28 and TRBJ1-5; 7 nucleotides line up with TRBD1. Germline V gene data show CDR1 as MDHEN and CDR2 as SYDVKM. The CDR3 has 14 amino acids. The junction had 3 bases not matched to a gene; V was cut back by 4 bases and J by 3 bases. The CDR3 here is CASSSGGNNQPQHF. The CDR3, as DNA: TGTGCCAGCAGTTCAGGGGGGAACAATCAGCCCCAGCATTTT. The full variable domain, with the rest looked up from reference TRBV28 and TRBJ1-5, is DVKVTQSSRYLVKRTGEKVFLECVQDMDHENMFWYRQDPGLGLRLIYFSYDVKMKEKGDIPEGYSVSREKKERFSLILESASTNQTSMYLCASSSGGNNQPQHFGDGTRLSIL.